This T cell receptor (delta chain) was captured by sequencing in a study of γδ T cells in repeated Plasmodium falciparum infection. Study in general: Malian children with intense seasonal malaria exposure were compared with matched Australian children. Four controlled malaria infections with P. falciparum NF54 spanned roughly 97 weeks.

TCRdb re-called clones from the multiplex PCR reads using CATT. Of roughly 90,000 delta-chain clones detected, 0.85% to 1% appear once; the ten largest clones hold around 9.6%. Concerning this clone: The amino acid sequence in TCRdb belongs to a much larger clone and departs from this DNA's translation at residue 16, likely a sequencing read error; the sequence shown is translated from the DNA.

Source material: gamma-delta T cells from blood. This clonotype was sampled from a pool of human donors (malaria-infected and uninfected, not separated).

The CDR3 DNA follows: TGTGCTCTTGGGGGAAAAACCTCCGGCTGGGGGATACGCGGGACCCCGATCTTT. This encodes CALGGKTSGWGIRGTPIF. The gene calls are TRDV1 and TRDJ4; TRDD3 agrees at 12 bases. Germline CDR1 TSWWSYY, CDR2 QGS. The junction had 22 bases not matched to a gene; V was cut back by 4 bases and J by 10 bases. This CDR3 comprises 18 residues.